The source of this TCR beta chain is a study of blood T cell repertoires in COVID-19. About the study: Donors in the United States, Italy and Spain gave samples during acute or convalescent COVID-19. Sources were T cells, B-cell-depleted T cells, or PBMCs; the material itself was cDNA or gDNA.

In the original workflow: For nucleated cells, counts were estimated from reference gene primer amplification. Produced via immunoSEQ multiplex PCR; TCRdb's table is partial and in-frame only. For V, J and clone size, that table is used; D and trimming come from the DNA. The data contain about 35,000 clones, roughly 85% of them singletons. The CDR3 is 17 amino acids. The V gene end was trimmed by 0 bases and the J gene end by 6 bases; junction bases not matched to a gene: 6. Germline V CDR1 and CDR2: SEHNR, FQNEAQ (reference sequence). The clonotype was recovered from a man in his fifties with acute or convalescent COVID-19. The material sequenced was peripheral blood. The chain recombines TRBV7-9 with TRBJ1-6; 9 bases match TRBD1. CDR3 sequence (DNA): TGTGCCAGCAGCTTAGCGGGACAGGGAATCGGTAATTCACCCCTCCACTTT. Amino acids: CASSLAGQGIGNSPLHF.